This T cell receptor (beta chain) derives from a study of blood T cell repertoires in COVID-19. The ends were cut back, 3 bases at V and 5 bases at J, with 17 bases in the middle. CDR3 length: 17 amino acids. Germline assignment: CDR1 PRHDT and CDR2 FYEKMQ (reference sequence). Enrollees, about 18 to 95 years old, lived in about two dozen US areas. Only in-frame clones appear in the TCRdb table, and some are missing; sequencing was by immunoSEQ multiplex PCR. The sample shows some 300,000 clones, roughly 89% of them seen only once. The TCR originated in a woman in her fifties or sixties who had been exposed to COVID-19. The chain recombines TRBV13 with TRBJ1-6; D gene uncertain. Sequencing used PBMCs or T cells enriched from blood (not recorded which). The CDR3 region has the DNA TGTGCCAGCAGCTTTCAAGGGTTGCGGGAGGATAATTCACCCCTCCACTTT. It is translated as CASSFQGLREDNSPLHF.